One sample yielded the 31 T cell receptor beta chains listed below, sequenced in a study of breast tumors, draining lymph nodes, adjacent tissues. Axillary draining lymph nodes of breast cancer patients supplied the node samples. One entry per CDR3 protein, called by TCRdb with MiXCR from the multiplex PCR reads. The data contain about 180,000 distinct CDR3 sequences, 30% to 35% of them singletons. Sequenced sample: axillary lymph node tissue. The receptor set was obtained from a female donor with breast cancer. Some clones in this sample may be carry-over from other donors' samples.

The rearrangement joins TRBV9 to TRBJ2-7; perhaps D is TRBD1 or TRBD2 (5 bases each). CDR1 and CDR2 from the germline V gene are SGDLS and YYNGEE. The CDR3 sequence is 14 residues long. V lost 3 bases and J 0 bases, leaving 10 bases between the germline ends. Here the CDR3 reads CASSAGTSSYEQYF. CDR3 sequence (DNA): TGTGCCAGCAGCGCCGGGACGAGCTCCTACGAGCAGTACTTC.

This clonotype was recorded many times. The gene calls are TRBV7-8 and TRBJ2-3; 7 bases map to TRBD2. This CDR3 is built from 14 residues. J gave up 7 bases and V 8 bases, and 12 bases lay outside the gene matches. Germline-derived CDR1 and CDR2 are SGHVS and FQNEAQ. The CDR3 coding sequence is TGTGCCAGCTCTGGGCGGGAGATCCCTAATACGCAGTATTTT. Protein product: CASSGREIPNTQYF. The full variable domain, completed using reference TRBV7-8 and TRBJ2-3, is GAGVSQSPRYKVAKRGQDVALRCDPISGHVSLFWYQQALGQGPEFLTYFQNEAQLDKSGLPSDRFFAERPEGSVSTLKIQRTQQEDSAVYLCASSGREIPNTQYFGPGTRLTVL.

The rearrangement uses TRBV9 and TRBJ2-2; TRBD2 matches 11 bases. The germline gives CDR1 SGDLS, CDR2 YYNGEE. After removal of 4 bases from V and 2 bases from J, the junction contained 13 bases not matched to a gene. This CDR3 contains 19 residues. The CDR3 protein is CASSPPRVLAGGNTGELFF. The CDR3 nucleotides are TGTGCCAGCAGCCCACCGAGGGTGCTAGCGGGAGGAAACACCGGGGAGCTGTTTTTT.

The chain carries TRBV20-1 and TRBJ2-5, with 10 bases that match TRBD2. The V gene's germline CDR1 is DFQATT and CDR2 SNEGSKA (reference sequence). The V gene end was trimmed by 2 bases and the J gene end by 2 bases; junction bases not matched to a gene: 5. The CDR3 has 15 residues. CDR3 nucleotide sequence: TGCAGTGCTAGACTAGCGGGAGCGCGGCAAGAGACCCAGTACTTC. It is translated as CSARLAGARQETQYF.

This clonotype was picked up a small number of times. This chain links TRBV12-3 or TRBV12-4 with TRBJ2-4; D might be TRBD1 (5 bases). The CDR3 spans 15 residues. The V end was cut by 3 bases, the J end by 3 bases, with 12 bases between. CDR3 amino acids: CASSFRQTGKNIQYF. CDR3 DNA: TGTGCCAGCAGTTTCCGACAGACGGGCAAAAACATTCAGTACTTC.

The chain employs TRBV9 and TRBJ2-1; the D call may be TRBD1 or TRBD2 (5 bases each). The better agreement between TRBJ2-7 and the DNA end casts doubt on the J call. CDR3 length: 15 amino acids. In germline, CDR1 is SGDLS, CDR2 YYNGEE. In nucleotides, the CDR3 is TGTGCCAGCAGCTTAGAGGGGAGCTCCTACAATGAGCAGTACTTC. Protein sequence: CASSLEGSSYNEQYF.

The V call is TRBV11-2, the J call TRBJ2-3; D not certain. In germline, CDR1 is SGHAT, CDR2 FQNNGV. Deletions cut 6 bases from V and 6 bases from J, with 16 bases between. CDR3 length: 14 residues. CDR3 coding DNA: TGTGCCAGCAGTCCAAACCAAATAGGGGATACGCAGTATTTT. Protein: CASSPNQIGDTQYF.

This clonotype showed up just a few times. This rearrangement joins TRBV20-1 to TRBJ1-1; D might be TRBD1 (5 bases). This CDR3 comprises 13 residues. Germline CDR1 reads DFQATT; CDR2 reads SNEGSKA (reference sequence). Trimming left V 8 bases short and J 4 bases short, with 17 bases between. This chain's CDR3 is CSSAEPGGTEAFF. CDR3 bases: TGCAGTAGCGCCGAACCGGGGGGCACTGAAGCTTTCTTT.

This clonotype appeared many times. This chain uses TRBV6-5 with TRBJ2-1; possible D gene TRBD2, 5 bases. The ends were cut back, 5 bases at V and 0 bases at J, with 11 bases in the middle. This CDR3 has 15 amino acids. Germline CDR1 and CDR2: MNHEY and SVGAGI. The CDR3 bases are TGTGCCAGCAGTCGGACTCCTAGCTCCTACAATGAGCAGTTCTTC. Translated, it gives CASSRTPSSYNEQFF.

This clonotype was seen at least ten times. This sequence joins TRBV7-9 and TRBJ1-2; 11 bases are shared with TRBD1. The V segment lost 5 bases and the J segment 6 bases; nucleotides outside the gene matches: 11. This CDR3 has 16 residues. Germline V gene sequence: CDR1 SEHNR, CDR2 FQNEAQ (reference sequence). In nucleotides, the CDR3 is TGTGCCAGCAGCCTCGGTGGGACAGGGGGGGAGAATGGCTACACCTTC. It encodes CASSLGGTGGENGYTF.

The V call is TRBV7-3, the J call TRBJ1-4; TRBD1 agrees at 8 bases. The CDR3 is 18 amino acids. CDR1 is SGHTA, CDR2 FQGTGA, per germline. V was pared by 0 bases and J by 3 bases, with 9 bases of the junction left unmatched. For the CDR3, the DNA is TGTGCCAGCAGCTTAACGGGAGACAGGGGCCCCCCTAATGAAAAACTGTTTTTT. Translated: CASSLTGDRGPPNEKLFF.

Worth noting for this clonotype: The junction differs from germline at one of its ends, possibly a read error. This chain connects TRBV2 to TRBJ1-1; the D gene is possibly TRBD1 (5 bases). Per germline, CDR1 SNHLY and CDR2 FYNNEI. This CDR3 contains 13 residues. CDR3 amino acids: CASSASRGTKAFF. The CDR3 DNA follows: TGTGCCAGCAGTGCCAGTAGGGGCACTAAAGCTTTCTTT.

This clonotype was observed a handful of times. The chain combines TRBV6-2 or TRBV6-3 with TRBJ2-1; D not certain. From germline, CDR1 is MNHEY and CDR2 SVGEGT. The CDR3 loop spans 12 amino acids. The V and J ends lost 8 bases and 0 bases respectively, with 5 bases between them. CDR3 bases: TGTGCCAGCGGATTCTCCTACAATGAGCAGTTCTTC. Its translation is CASGFSYNEQFF.

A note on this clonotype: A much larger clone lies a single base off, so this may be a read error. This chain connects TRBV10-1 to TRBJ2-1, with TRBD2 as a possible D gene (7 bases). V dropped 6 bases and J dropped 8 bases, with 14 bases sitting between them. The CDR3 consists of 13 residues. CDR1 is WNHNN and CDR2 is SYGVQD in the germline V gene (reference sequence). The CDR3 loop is CASRGAGAHEQFF. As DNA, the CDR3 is TGCGCCAGCAGGGGCGCGGGGGCTCATGAGCAGTTCTTC.

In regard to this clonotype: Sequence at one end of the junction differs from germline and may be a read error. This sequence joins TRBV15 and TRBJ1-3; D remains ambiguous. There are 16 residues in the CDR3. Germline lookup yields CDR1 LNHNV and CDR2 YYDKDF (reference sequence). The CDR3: CATGRDSFGAGNTIYF. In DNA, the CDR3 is TGTGCCACCGGCAGAGACTCGTTTGGCGCTGGAAACACCATATATTTT.

In DNA, the CDR3 is TGTGCCAGCAGCCAAGGGATGGGGAACACTGAAGCTTTCTTT. It encodes CASSQGMGNTEAFF. This rearrangement joins TRBV7-3 to TRBJ1-1; D gene uncertain. The germline V gene encodes CDR1 SGHTA and CDR2 FQGTGA. Trimming removed 5 bases from V and 1 base from J, with 11 bases in between. The CDR3 has 14 amino acids. Variable domain in full (rest from reference TRBV7-3 and TRBJ1-1): GAGVSQTPSNKVTEKGKYVELRCDPISGHTALYWYRQSLGQGPEFLIYFQGTGAADDSGLPNDRFFAVRPEGSVSTLKIQRTERGDSAVYLCASSQGMGNTEAFFGQGTRLTVV.

CDR3 loop: CASSYGLLGDTEAFF. As DNA, the CDR3 is TGTGCCAGCAGTTACGGGCTTTTGGGGGACACTGAAGCTTTCTTT. The chain combines TRBV6-6 with TRBJ1-1; weak D call: TRBD1 (5 bases). CDR3 length equals 15 residues. Germline V gives CDR1 MNHNY, CDR2 SVGAGI (reference sequence). Trimming left V 2 bases short and J 3 bases short, with 13 bases between.

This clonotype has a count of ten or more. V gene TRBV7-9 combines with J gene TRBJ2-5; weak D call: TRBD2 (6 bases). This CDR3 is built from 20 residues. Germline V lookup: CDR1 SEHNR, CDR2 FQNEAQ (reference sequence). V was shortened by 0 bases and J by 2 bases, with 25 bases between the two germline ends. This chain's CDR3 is CASSLARFGIDVGRQETQYF. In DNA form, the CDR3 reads TGTGCCAGCAGCTTAGCGCGGTTCGGGATAGACGTAGGGAGGCAAGAGACCCAGTACTTC.

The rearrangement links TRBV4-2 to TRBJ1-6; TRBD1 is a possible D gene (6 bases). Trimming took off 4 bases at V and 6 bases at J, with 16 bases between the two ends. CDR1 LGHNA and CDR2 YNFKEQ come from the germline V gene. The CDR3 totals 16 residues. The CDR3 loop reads CASSRSRGAFNSPLHF. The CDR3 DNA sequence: TGTGCCAGCAGCCGATCCCGGGGGGCATTTAATTCACCCCTCCACTTT.

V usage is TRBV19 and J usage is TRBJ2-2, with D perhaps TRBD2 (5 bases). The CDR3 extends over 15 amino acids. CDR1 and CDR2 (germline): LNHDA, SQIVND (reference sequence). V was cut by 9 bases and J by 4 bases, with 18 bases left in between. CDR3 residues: CASEGPDPFTGELFF. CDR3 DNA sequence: TGTGCCAGCGAGGGCCCCGATCCCTTCACCGGGGAGCTGTTTTTT.

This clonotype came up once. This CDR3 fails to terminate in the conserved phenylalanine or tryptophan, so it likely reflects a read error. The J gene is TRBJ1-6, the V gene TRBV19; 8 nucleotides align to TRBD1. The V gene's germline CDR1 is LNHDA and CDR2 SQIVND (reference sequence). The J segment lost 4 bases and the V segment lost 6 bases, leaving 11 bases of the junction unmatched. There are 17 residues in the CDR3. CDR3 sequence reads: CASRGDGQGRYNSPLHL. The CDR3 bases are TGTGCCAGTAGGGGGGATGGACAGGGAAGATATAATTCACCCCTCCACTTG.

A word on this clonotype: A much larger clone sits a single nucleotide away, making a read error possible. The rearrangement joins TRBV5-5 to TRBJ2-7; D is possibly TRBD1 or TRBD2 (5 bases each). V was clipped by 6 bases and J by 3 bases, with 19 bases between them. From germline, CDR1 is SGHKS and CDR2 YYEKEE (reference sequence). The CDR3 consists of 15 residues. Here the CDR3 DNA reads TGTGCCAGCACCGTGGGGGTGGAGATTGACTACGAGCAGTACTTC. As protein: CASTVGVEIDYEQYF.

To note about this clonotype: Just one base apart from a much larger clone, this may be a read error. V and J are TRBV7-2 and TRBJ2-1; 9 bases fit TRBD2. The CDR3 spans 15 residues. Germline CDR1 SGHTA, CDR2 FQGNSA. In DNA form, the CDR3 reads TGTGCCAGCAGCTTTAGCGGGAGAGGCTACAATGAGCGGTTCTTC. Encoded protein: CASSFSGRGYNERFF.

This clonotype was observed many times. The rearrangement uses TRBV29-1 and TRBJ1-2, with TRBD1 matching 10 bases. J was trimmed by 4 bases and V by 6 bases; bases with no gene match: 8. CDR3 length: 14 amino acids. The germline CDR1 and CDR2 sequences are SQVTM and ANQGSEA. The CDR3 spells CSVIRDRGSYGYTF. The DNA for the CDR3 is TGCAGCGTCATCCGGGACAGGGGAAGCTATGGCTACACCTTC. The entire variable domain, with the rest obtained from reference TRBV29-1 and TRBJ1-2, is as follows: SAVISQKPSRDICQRGTSLTIQCQVDSQVTMMFWYRQQPGQSLTLIATANQGSEATYESGFVIDKFPISRPNLTFSTLTVSNMSPEDSSIYLCSVIRDRGSYGYTFGSGTRLTVV.

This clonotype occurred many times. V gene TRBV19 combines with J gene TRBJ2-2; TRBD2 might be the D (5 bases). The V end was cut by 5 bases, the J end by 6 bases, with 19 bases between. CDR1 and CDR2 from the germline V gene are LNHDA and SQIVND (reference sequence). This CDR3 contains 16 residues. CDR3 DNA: TGTGCCAGTAGTCCTTTTTTGTTGGGAGATCCCGGGGAGCTGTTTTTT. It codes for CASSPFLLGDPGELFF.

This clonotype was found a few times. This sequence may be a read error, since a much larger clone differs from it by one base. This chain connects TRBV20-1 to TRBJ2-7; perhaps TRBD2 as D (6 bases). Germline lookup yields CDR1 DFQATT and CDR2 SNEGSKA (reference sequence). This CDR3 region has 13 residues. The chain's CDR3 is CSATPWDSYAQYF. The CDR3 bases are TGCAGTGCTACCCCGTGGGACTCCTACGCGCAGTACTTC.

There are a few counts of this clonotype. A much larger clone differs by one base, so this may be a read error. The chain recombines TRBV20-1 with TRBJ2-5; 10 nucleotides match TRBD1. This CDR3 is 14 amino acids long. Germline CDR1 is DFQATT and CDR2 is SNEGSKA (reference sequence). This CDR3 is CSAWDRGGQATQYF. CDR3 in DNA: TGCAGTGCTTGGGACAGGGGAGGACAAGCGACCCAGTACTTC.

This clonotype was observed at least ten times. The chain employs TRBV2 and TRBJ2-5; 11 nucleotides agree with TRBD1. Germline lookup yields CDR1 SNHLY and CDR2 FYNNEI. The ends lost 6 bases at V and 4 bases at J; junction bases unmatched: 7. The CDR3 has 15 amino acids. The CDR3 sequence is CASSRDRGVLETQYF. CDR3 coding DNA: TGTGCCAGCAGCCGGGACAGGGGGGTTCTAGAGACCCAGTACTTC.

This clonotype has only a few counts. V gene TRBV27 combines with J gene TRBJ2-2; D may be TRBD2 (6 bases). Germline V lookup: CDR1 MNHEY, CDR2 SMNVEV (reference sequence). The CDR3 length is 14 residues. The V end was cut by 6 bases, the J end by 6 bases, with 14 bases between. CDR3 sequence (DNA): TGTGCCAGCAGATATGACGGACTACCCGGGGAGCTGTTTTTT. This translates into CASRYDGLPGELFF.

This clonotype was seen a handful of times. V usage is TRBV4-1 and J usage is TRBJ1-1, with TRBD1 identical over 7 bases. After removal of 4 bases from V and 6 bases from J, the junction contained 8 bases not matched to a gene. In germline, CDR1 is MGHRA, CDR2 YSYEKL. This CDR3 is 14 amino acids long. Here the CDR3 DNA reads TGCGCCAGCAGCCTAGGGGAGGGGGCTGCTGAAGCTTTCTTT. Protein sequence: CASSLGEGAAEAFF.

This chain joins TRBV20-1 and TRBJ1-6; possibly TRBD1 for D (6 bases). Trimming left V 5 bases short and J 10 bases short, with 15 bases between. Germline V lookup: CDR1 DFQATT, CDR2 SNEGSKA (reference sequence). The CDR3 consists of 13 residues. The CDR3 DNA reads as TGCAGTGCTCTGTCAGGGGTCGGGTCACCCCTCCACTTT. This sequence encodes CSALSGVGSPLHF.